The entry that follows covers one T cell receptor beta chain sequence. The antigen remains undetermined. This sample is part of a study of chemoradiotherapy in HPV16-positive cancers. Study-wide findings and caveats: During treatment, candidate HPV-specific clones and E7-related motifs expanded in tumor.

J was trimmed by 6 bases and V by 3 bases; bases with no gene match: 3. Germline V gene data show CDR1 as GTSNPN and CDR2 as SVGIG (reference sequence). The CDR3 contains 14 residues. Assay used: immunoSEQ multiplex PCR; TCRdb lists only in-frame clones, some missing. This sample carries 53,000 or so clones, 90% of them seen once, and the ten largest clones take 2.5% to 4%. The source is a human donor with HPV-associated anogenital cancer. The chain is built from TRBV30 and TRBJ1-6, with TRBD1 matching 9 bases. The source was blood, collected from a patient who underwent chemoradiotherapy. CDR3 DNA sequence: TGTGCCTGGAGCCGGGACAGGGTTAATTCACCCCTCCACTTT. This gives the protein CAWSRDRVNSPLHF.